This T cell receptor (beta chain) was recovered during a study of shared clonotypes between healthy human individuals. Study conclusions and caveats: Sequencing depth was a factor that was expected to affect clonotype sharing among donors.

PCR replicates performed on unsorted PBMC used roughly 300 ng DNA, 25,000 to 35,000 T cell genomes. The protocol was immunoSEQ multiplex PCR, while the TCRdb copy is restricted to in-frame clones and leaves out a portion. The sample lists fewer than 600,000 clones; roughly 79% were seen once. Donors included only healthy HIV-negative adults lacking recent acute infections or vaccinations. Note on this clone: Antigen: not known.

The CDR3 covers 15 residues. The germline gives CDR1 SGDLS, CDR2 YYNGEE. Trimming took 0 bases from V and 2 from J; bases not matched to a gene: 4. The chain carries TRBV9 and TRBJ2-5, with 7 positions matching TRBD2. Specimen: PBMCs. This receptor was obtained from a woman in her thirties or forties in good health. Some clones in this sample may be carry-over from other donors' samples. CDR3 residues: CASSVDTSVQETQYF. DNA of the CDR3: TGTGCCAGCAGCGTAGACACTAGCGTACAAGAGACCCAGTACTTC.